This TCR beta chain was profiled in a study of CD8 T cell repertoires and HIV-1 epitope variants. Here immunoSEQ multiplex PCR was the method, and the copy in TCRdb shows in-frame clones only, minus some. The sample consists of about 3,400 clones, about three quarters of them appearing once. About this clone: Its target is not known.

V gave up 1 base and J gave up 6 bases, with 9 bases separating them. The CDR3 extends over 14 amino acids. Germline loops: CDR1 SEHNR, CDR2 FQNEAQ (reference sequence). The material sequenced was cultured CD8+ T cells derived from PBMCs. The V call is TRBV7-9, the J call TRBJ1-4, with D unresolved. This TCR came from a male donor with HIV. The CDR3 reads CASSLGASYEKLFF. Here the CDR3 DNA reads TGTGCCAGCAGCTTAGGAGCAAGTTATGAAAAACTGTTTTTT.